Listed below are T cell receptor beta chains from one sample, sequenced in a study of shared clonotypes between healthy human individuals. Here immunoSEQ multiplex PCR was the method, and the copy in TCRdb shows in-frame clones only, minus some. The data show fewer than 650,000 clones, approximately 80% seen once. The sequencing sample was made of PBMCs. The receptors originated from a woman in her forties in good health. Some clones in this sample may be carry-over from other donors' samples. CDR3s include the opening cysteine and the closing phenylalanine or tryptophan. D genes are given only for firm matches. Rows may omit the clone size; those that give it use once, few, many or a size class.

cdr3_nt cdr3_aa clone_size j_call cdr3_length d_call v_call
TGTGCCAGCGGGCAGGCGGAAAGCTACGAGCAGTACTTC CASGQAESYEQYF - TRBJ2-7 13 - TRBV9
TGTGCCAGCACCCTCGGGGGGATCGGCTATGGCTACACCTTC CASTLGGIGYGYTF - TRBJ1-2 14 - TRBV2
TGTGCCAGCAGCTTCCGACAGGGGGTAAAGAACACTGAAGCTTTCTTT CASSFRQGVKNTEAFF once TRBJ1-1 16 TRBD1 TRBV7-9
TGTGCCTGGGACCGGGGTGCGAACACTGAAGCTTTCTTT CAWDRGANTEAFF - TRBJ1-1 13 - TRBV30
TGTGCCACCCAGGGACTAGCGGGAGTGTCTGAGCAGTACTTC CATQGLAGVSEQYF - TRBJ2-7 14 TRBD2 TRBV19
TGTGCCTGGGAGACCGGTGAGACCGGGGAGCTGTTTTTT CAWETGETGELFF - TRBJ2-2 13 - TRBV30
TGTGCCACCAGCAGAGGGGGACAGCGTTCCACGCAGTATTTT CATSRGGQRSTQYF once TRBJ2-3 14 TRBD1 TRBV15
TGTGCCAGCAGCGTAGCGGGAACAGCAGCTAACTATGGCTACACCTTC CASSVAGTAANYGYTF - TRBJ1-2 16 - TRBV9
TGTGCCAGCAGCGTAGACGGGGCCCTCTACAATGAGCAGTTCTTC CASSVDGALYNEQFF once TRBJ2-1 15 - TRBV9
TGTGCCAGCAGAGGACGGGACACCTCCTACGAGCAGTACTTC CASRGRDTSYEQYF - TRBJ2-7 14 - TRBV6-5
TGCGCCAGCAGCCGTAGCGGTCAAGAGACCCAGTACTTC CASSRSGQETQYF - TRBJ2-5 13 - TRBV4-3
TGTGCCAGCAGCCTAACTAGCGGGAGTGATGGGGCCACAGATACGCAGTATTTT CASSLTSGSDGATDTQYF - TRBJ2-3 18 TRBD2 TRBV11-3
TGTGCCAGTAGTACTCAGGGGGCGCGAGGAAATGGCTACACCTTC CASSTQGARGNGYTF - TRBJ1-2 15 TRBD1 TRBV19
TGTGCCAGCAGACAAGCGGGAGAGCAGTTCTTC CASRQAGEQFF - TRBJ2-1 11 TRBD2 TRBV27
TGTGCCAGCAGCTCTGGACTAGCGGGAGGGCCAAACGCCTACGAGCAGTACTTC CASSSGLAGGPNAYEQYF - TRBJ2-7 18 TRBD2 TRBV5-5
TGTGCCAGCAGCACCTACGGACAGGGGGCGGGCTATGGCTACACCTTC CASSTYGQGAGYGYTF - TRBJ1-2 16 TRBD1 TRBV11-2
TGTGCCAGCAGTTCCGGGACAGGCTCCTACGAGCAGTACTTC CASSSGTGSYEQYF - TRBJ2-7 14 TRBD1 TRBV2
TGTGCCAGCAGCTTATCCCCTGAAAGGGGGGGAGCTTTCTTT CASSLSPERGGAFF - TRBJ1-1 14 - TRBV7-9
TGTGCCAGTACCCCGGGTTCGGGCCGCGCTGAAGCTTTCTTT CASTPGSGRAEAFF - TRBJ1-1 14 - TRBV19
TGTGCCACTTCAAGCGGGAGAGGGTTCAATGAGCAGTTCTTC CATSSGRGFNEQFF - TRBJ2-1 14 TRBD2 TRBV10-3
TGTGCCAGCAGCTCAGCAATAGCGGGAGCAAGGGCGGAGCAGTACTTC CASSSAIAGARAEQYF - TRBJ2-7 16 TRBD2 TRBV5-4
TGCGCCAGCAGCCATTCCGAGGTTTATCTCTATGGCTACACCTTC CASSHSEVYLYGYTF - TRBJ1-2 15 - TRBV4-1
TGTGCCAGCAGTGCCCTGGGACGTACCAGCTCCTACGAGCAGTACTTC CASSALGRTSSYEQYF - TRBJ2-7 16 - TRBV27
TGCGCCAGCAGCTCGGCCGGGGGGAACACTGAAGCTTTCTTT CASSSAGGNTEAFF - TRBJ1-1 14 - TRBV5-1
TGTGCCAGTAGTATCGGCGGTGAAGCTTTCTTT CASSIGGEAFF many TRBJ1-1 11 - TRBV19
TGTGCCAGCAGCTTACAGAGGAACACTGAAGCTTTCTTT CASSLQRNTEAFF - TRBJ1-1 13 - TRBV7-8
TGTGCCAGCACTCGCAAGGGGGAAGGCTATGGCTACACCTTC CASTRKGEGYGYTF - TRBJ1-2 14 - TRBV6-5
TGTGCCAGCAGTTCCTTCCAGGCGCGGGACTATGGCTACACCTTC CASSSFQARDYGYTF - TRBJ1-2 15 - TRBV28
TGTGCCAGCAGCCAAGATCGCAACACCGGGGAGCTGTTTTTT CASSQDRNTGELFF - TRBJ2-2 14 - TRBV4-2
TGTGCCAGCAGTGTTCAAACCGGGACAGGGGCTGGCGGGGAGCTGTTTTTT CASSVQTGTGAGGELFF - TRBJ2-2 17 TRBD1 TRBV6-1
TGTGCCAGTAGGACGACTAGCGGGATTGATACGCAGTATTTT CASRTTSGIDTQYF - TRBJ2-3 14 TRBD2 TRBV19
TGTGCCAGCAGCTCGGGACTAGCTCAAGAGACCCAGTACTTC CASSSGLAQETQYF - TRBJ2-5 14 TRBD2 TRBV7-9
TGTGCCAGCAGCCCAGGGGGACTAGCGGGAGAAGAGCAGTTCTTC CASSPGGLAGEEQFF many TRBJ2-1 15 TRBD2 TRBV7-9
TGTGCCAGCAGCTCCTTAAATCTAGCGGGAGTCGGGGAGATCCAGTACTTC CASSSLNLAGVGEIQYF - TRBJ2-5 17 TRBD2 TRBV11-2
TGCGCCAGCAGCCAAGCCGACAGGGAGGGCTATGGCTACACCTTC CASSQADREGYGYTF - TRBJ1-2 15 TRBD1 TRBV4-1
TGTGCCAGCAGTTGGGCCTCTCTGGCAGATACGCAGTATTTT CASSWASLADTQYF - TRBJ2-3 14 - TRBV28
TGTGCCAGCAGGTTGGGGGGCCCCAATCAGCCCCAGCATTTT CASRLGGPNQPQHF once TRBJ1-5 14 - TRBV6-1
TGTGCCAGCGGACTAGCAGCAGATACGCAGTATTTT CASGLAADTQYF - TRBJ2-3 12 TRBD2 TRBV2
TGCGCCAGCAGCCAGGGACTAGCGATAAACTACGAGCAGTACTTC CASSQGLAINYEQYF - TRBJ2-7 15 TRBD2 TRBV5-1
TGTGCCAGCAGCTTAGGGGCAGAGCAAGAAGCTTTCTTT CASSLGAEQEAFF few TRBJ1-1 13 - TRBV7-9
TGTGCCAGCAGCGAGCGGTCCGGCTCCTACAATGAGCAGTTCTTC CASSERSGSYNEQFF - TRBJ2-1 15 - TRBV9
TGCGCCAGCAGCCATCCGGGACTAGCGGGAGGCGGGAATGAGCAGTTCTTC CASSHPGLAGGGNEQFF - TRBJ2-1 17 TRBD2 TRBV4-3
TGTGCCAGCAGTTTAGCCGGGGGAGGCAATCAGCCCCAGCATTTT CASSLAGGGNQPQHF once TRBJ1-5 15 - TRBV28
TGCGCCAGCAGCTTGGCATTAGGAGGAGAGACCCAGTACTTC CASSLALGGETQYF - TRBJ2-5 14 - TRBV5-1
TGTGCCAGCAGCCTCACAGGTAGCTCCTACAATGAGCAGTTCTTC CASSLTGSSYNEQFF - TRBJ2-1 15 - TRBV28
TGCGCCAGCAGCCAGGCCTCTAGCACAGATACGCAGTATTTT CASSQASSTDTQYF - TRBJ2-3 14 - TRBV4-1
TGTGCCTGGAGGGACATGACTGAAGCTTTCTTT CAWRDMTEAFF medium-sized TRBJ1-1 11 - TRBV30
TGTGCCAGCCTCTGGGATGAAAAACTGTTTTTT CASLWDEKLFF - TRBJ1-4 11 - TRBV6-6